The 17 T cell receptor beta chains given below trace back to one sample, sequenced in a study of blood T cell repertoires in COVID-19. Sequencing used immunoSEQ multiplex PCR; TCRdb keeps in-frame clones, though not all of them. The data show some 90,000 clones, roughly nine tenths seen once. The sequenced material came from peripheral blood. The receptor source for this set is a woman aged 55-75 years with COVID-19, enrolled during active disease.

The chain couples TRBV7-2 to TRBJ1-2; 7 nucleotides agree with TRBD1. Looked up from germline, CDR1 is SGHTA and CDR2 is FQGNSA. The CDR3 covers 13 residues. J gave up 7 bases and V 5 bases, and 7 bases lay outside the gene matches. The CDR3 DNA sequence: TGTGCCAGCAGCGACAGGGTGGTTGGTGGCTACACCTTC. This sequence encodes CASSDRVVGGYTF.

The genes are TRBV7-8 and TRBJ2-5; 7 bases map to TRBD1. The CDR3 totals 15 residues. CDR1 SGHVS and CDR2 FQNEAQ come from the germline V gene. Losses at the gene ends were 5 bases for V and 5 bases for J; bases not matched to a gene: 11. CDR3: CASSINRGRLETQYF. The CDR3 region has the DNA TGTGCCAGCAGCATCAACAGGGGACGGTTGGAGACCCAGTACTTC.

The V call is TRBV11-2, the J call TRBJ2-5; D is undetermined. From germline, CDR1 is SGHAT and CDR2 FQNNGV. CDR3 length: 14 amino acids. V dropped 5 bases and J dropped 0 bases, with 10 bases sitting between them. CDR3 sequence (DNA): TGTGCCAGCAGCCCGACACCGTACCAAGAGACCCAGTACTTC. This sequence encodes CASSPTPYQETQYF.

With regard to this clone: The same CDR3 also results from other DNA sequences found in this sample. The rearrangement uses TRBV18 and TRBJ2-5, with 7 bases identical to TRBD2. The CDR3 runs to 15 residues. The V and J ends lost 2 bases and 1 base, in that order; junction bases with no gene match: 4. Germline lookup yields CDR1 KGHSH and CDR2 LQKENI. Written as DNA, the CDR3 is TGTGCCAGCTCACCATTTTCTAGCGGCCAAGAGACCCAGTACTTC. Protein sequence: CASSPFSSGQETQYF.

The genes are TRBV24-1 and TRBJ1-1; D perhaps matches TRBD1 (6 bases). V was cut by 4 bases and J by 5 bases, with 10 bases left in between. The germline V gene encodes CDR1 KGHDR and CDR2 SFDVKD. There are 13 residues in the CDR3. Here the CDR3 DNA reads TGTGCCACCAGTGACGGGCAGGGGACTGAAGCTTTCTTT. Translating it yields CATSDGQGTEAFF.

The chain couples TRBV29-1 to TRBJ1-2, with 9 bases that match TRBD1. CDR3 length: 12 residues. Germline V gives CDR1 SQVTM, CDR2 ANQGSEA. The V and J ends lost 6 bases and 4 bases, in that order; junction bases with no gene match: 3. The CDR3 loop is CSVLQGAYGYTF. CDR3 nucleotides: TGCAGCGTACTACAGGGGGCCTATGGCTACACCTTC.

The count of this clone is one. This sequence joins TRBV27 and TRBJ2-7; D unresolved. Germline CDR1 MNHEY, CDR2 SMNVEV (reference sequence). V lost 2 bases and J lost 2, with 16 bases in between. The CDR3 is made up of 16 amino acids. This CDR3 is CASSLRGYANTYEQYF. The CDR3 bases are TGTGCCAGCAGTTTACGTGGTTACGCAAACACCTACGAGCAGTACTTC.

This sequence joins TRBV19 and TRBJ2-1, with 13 bases matching TRBD2. V lost 4 bases, J lost 8 bases, and 8 bases stayed unmatched. The CDR3 runs to 16 residues. In germline, CDR1 is LNHDA, CDR2 SQIVND (reference sequence). CDR3 DNA sequence: TGTGCCAGTAGTAAACTAGCGGGGGGGTTTGGCTATGAGCAGTTCTTC. Translating it yields CASSKLAGGFGYEQFF.

This chain connects TRBV6-6 to TRBJ2-1; TRBD1 agrees at 7 bases. Unmatched junction bases numbered 0, after V lost 2 bases and J lost 5 bases. The CDR3 totals 13 residues. The germline V gene encodes CDR1 MNHNY and CDR2 SVGAGI (reference sequence). CDR3 sequence reads: CASSYGTDNEQFF. CDR3 nucleotides: TGTGCCAGCAGTTACGGGACAGACAATGAGCAGTTCTTC.

J is TRBJ1-6 and V is TRBV7-2; 9 positions match TRBD1. This CDR3 is built from 13 residues. V lost 6 bases to trimming and J lost 12 bases; unmatched junction nucleotides: 6. Per the germline V gene, CDR1 is SGHTA and CDR2 is FQGNSA. The CDR3 DNA reads as TGTGCCAGCAGACCCTGGACAGGGGAACCCCTCCACTTT. Translating it yields CASRPWTGEPLHF.

The table lists this clone with a few counts. The rearrangement joins TRBV3-1 (or the pseudogene TRBV3-2) to TRBJ1-5; 7 nucleotides line up with TRBD1. After removal of 4 bases from V and 2 bases from J, the junction contained 5 bases not matched to a gene. The CDR3 is 15 amino acids. Germline V CDR1 and CDR2: LGHDT, YNNKEL (reference sequence). This chain's CDR3 is CASSLQTGGNQPQHF. CDR3 in DNA: TGTGCCAGCAGCCTTCAAACAGGGGGCAATCAGCCCCAGCATTTT.

This clone was detected only a few times. The chain recombines TRBV5-6 with TRBJ2-7; TRBD2 matches 7 bases. The V and J ends lost 4 bases and 3 bases, in that order; junction bases with no gene match: 10. The CDR3 covers 15 residues. Germline V CDR1 and CDR2: SGHDT, YYEEEE. CDR3 bases: TGTGCCAGCAGCCCTGGGTGGGACTACAACTACGAGCAGTACTTC. Protein: CASSPGWDYNYEQYF.

This chain uses TRBV4-2 with TRBJ2-5; TRBD2 matches at 8 bases. CDR1 LGHNA and CDR2 YNFKEQ come from the germline V gene. The V gene end was trimmed by 2 bases and the J gene end by 5 bases; junction bases not matched to a gene: 10. This CDR3 has 16 residues. The CDR3 bases are TGTGCCAGCAGCCAAAGTTATAGCGGGGTGGTTGAGACCCAGTACTTC. Translation: CASSQSYSGVVETQYF.

The V call is TRBV9, the J call TRBJ1-4; D is possibly TRBD1 (5 bases). Deletions cut 4 bases from V and 14 bases from J, with 24 bases between. This CDR3 region has 15 residues. Germline lookup yields CDR1 SGDLS and CDR2 YYNGEE. The CDR3 coding sequence is TGTGCCAGCAGCCCCACAGGTACCAGGGATGGAAATCTGTTTTTT. Residues: CASSPTGTRDGNLFF.

The chain employs TRBV7-8 and TRBJ2-2; TRBD2 aligns across 7 bases. V was clipped by 2 bases and J by 4 bases; unmatched bases: 7. The CDR3 runs 16 residues. CDR1 SGHVS and CDR2 FQNEAQ come from the germline V gene. CDR3 protein: CASSLLAGVGTGELFF. CDR3 bases: TGTGCCAGCAGCTTATTGGCGGGGGTTGGCACCGGGGAGCTGTTTTTT.

This clone was detected once. The CDR3 region has the DNA TGTGCCAGCTCACCAAGGGATGGCGGGGGGGCCTTCTCTGGGGCCAACGTCCTGACTTTC. As protein: CASSPRDGGGAFSGANVLTF. V usage is TRBV18 and J usage is TRBJ2-6, with 9 bases identical to TRBD2. The CDR3 extends over 20 amino acids. Germline CDR1 and CDR2: KGHSH and LQKENI. The junction had 11 bases not matched to a gene; V was cut back by 2 bases and J by 0 bases.

The rearrangement joins TRBV19 to TRBJ2-5; TRBD2 aligns across 7 bases. V dropped 3 bases and J dropped 5; count of bases not matched to a gene: 6. Germline CDR1 is LNHDA and CDR2 is SQIVND (reference sequence). The CDR3 extends over 14 amino acids. The CDR3 protein is CASSIMSGAETQYF. CDR3 in DNA: TGTGCCAGTAGTATTATGAGCGGGGCGGAGACCCAGTACTTC.